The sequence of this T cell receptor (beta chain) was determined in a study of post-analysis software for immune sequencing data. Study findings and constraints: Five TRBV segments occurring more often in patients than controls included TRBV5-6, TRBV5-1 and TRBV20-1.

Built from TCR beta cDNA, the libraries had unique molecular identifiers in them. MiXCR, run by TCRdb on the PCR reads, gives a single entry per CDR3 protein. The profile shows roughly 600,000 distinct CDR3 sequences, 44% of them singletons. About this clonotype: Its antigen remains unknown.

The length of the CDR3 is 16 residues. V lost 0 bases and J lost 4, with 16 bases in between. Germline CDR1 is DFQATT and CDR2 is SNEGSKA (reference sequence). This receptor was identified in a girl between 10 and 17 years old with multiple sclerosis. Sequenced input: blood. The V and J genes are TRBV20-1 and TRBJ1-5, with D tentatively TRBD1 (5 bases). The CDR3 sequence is CSARDGGGLANQPQHF. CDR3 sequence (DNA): TGCAGTGCTAGAGATGGGGGGGGATTGGCAAATCAGCCCCAGCATTTT.